Given below is one TCR beta chain in context. Within its sample, this clonotype is medium-sized (0.01 to 0.1%). There is no known antigen for this receptor. No much larger clone exists at a distance of one base, and base qualities are not known. The data derive from a study of liver allograft versus peripheral blood T cells (dated by TCRdb to 2020 to 2022). A note on the overall study: In liver transplant recipients, the study looked at T cell receptor repertoires in the peripheral blood and set them against the repertoires found within the transplanted livers.

V gives up 5 bases and J gives up 11 bases, and the segment between their germline ends measures 18 bases. The CDR3 runs 13 amino acids, cysteine and phenylalanine included. The kept DNA is CDR3 alone, 39 bases in frame from the first base. Reading the germline V gene (reference sequence) gives CDR1 SEHNR and CDR2 FQNEAQ. Sequencing took place on an Illumina MiSeq. The public reads were reanalyzed by TCRdb: fastp trimming at Q25, MiXCR alignment, in-frame beta chains only. Each CDR3 protein gets just one entry, which takes the most common genes and DNA from the rows behind it. This sample gives about 8,400 distinct CDR3 sequences in total; 17% of them show up just once. Under 6% of the sample goes to the ten largest clones. General study outcomes and caveats: T cell receptor repertoires inside liver allografts were reported to be different from the repertoires detected in peripheral blood.

Recombination linked TRBV7-9 to TRBJ1-1; the D segment cannot be called with confidence. This TCR derives from a human patient who had a liver transplant. Following transplantation, part of the T cell population may be supplied by the graft donor rather than the patient. The CDR3 has the sequence CASSPDGGFAAFF. The sequence in DNA is TGTGCCAGCAGCCCGGACGGAGGGTTTGCTGCTTTCTTT.